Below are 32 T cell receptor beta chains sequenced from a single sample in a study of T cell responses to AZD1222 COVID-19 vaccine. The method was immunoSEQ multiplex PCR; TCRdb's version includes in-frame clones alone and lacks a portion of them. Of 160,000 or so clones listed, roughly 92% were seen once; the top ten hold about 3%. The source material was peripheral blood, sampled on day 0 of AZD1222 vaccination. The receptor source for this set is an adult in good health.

This CDR3 is CAIKNRGRSTEAFF. As DNA, the CDR3 is TGTGCCATCAAAAACAGGGGGCGTAGCACTGAAGCTTTCTTT. The rearrangement joins TRBV10-3 to TRBJ1-1, with 9 bases identical to TRBD1. This CDR3 contains 14 residues. CDR1 and CDR2 (germline): ENHRY, SYGVKD. J gave up 4 bases and V 7 bases, and 7 bases lay outside the gene matches.

DNA for the CDR3: TGTGCCAGCAGCGTAGCACTGGGATATGGGCATGAGCAGTTCTTC. Its protein is CASSVALGYGHEQFF. The chain uses TRBV9 and TRBJ2-1; D remains unclear. The germline V and J ends were trimmed by 0 bases and 8 bases, with 15 bases remaining between them. Germline V lookup: CDR1 SGDLS, CDR2 YYNGEE. This CDR3 contains 15 residues.

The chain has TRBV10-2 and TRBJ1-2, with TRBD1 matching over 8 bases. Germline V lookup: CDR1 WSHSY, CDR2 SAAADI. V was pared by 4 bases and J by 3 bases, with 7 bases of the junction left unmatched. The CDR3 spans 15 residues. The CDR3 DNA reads TGCGCCAGCAGTGCGACTTTGGACAGGGACTATGGCTACACCTTC. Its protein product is CASSATLDRDYGYTF.

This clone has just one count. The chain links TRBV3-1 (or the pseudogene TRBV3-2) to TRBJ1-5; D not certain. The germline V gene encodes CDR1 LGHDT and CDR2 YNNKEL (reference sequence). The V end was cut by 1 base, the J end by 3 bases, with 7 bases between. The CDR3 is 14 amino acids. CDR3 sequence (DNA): TGTGCCAGCAGCCAAGCAGGCGCCAATCAGCCCCAGCATTTT. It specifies CASSQAGANQPQHF.

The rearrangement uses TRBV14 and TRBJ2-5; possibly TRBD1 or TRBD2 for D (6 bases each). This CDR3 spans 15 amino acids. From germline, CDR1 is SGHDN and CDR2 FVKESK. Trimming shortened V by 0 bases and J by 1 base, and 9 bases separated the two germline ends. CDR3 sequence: CASSQDWGAQETQYF. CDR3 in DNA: TGTGCCAGCAGCCAAGATTGGGGGGCCCAAGAGACCCAGTACTTC.

The CDR3 sequence is CSGEDPDTQYF. Here the CDR3 DNA reads TGCAGTGGAGAAGACCCAGATACGCAGTATTTT. The chain joins TRBV20-1 to TRBJ2-3; no clear D gene. V was trimmed by 7 bases and J by 4 bases, leaving 9 bases between them. Germline assignment: CDR1 DFQATT and CDR2 SNEGSKA (reference sequence). The CDR3 has 11 residues.

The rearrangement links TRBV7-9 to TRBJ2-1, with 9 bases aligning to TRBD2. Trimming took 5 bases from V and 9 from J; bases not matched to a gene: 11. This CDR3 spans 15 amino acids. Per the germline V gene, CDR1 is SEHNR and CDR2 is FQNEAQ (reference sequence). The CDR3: CASSRGRGRVGEQFF. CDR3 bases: TGTGCCAGCAGCCGGGGGCGCGGGAGGGTCGGTGAGCAGTTCTTC.

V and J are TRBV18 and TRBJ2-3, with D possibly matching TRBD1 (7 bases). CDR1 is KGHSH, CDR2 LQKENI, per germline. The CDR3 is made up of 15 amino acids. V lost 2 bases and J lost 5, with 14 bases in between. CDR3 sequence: CASSPMRQGLDTQYF. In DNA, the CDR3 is TGTGCCAGCTCACCAATGCGACAGGGACTAGATACGCAGTATTTT.

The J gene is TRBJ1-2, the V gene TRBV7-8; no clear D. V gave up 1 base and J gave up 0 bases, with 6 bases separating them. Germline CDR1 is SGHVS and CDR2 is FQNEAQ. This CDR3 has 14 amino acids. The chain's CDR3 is CASSLVLSNYGYTF. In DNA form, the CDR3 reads TGTGCCAGCAGCTTAGTCTTATCTAACTATGGCTACACCTTC.

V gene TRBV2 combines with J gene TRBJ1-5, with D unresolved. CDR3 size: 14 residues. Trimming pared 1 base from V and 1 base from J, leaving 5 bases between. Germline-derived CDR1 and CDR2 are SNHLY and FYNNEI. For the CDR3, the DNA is TGTGCCAGCAGTGAAGACGGGAGCAATCAGCCCCAGCATTTT. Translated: CASSEDGSNQPQHF.

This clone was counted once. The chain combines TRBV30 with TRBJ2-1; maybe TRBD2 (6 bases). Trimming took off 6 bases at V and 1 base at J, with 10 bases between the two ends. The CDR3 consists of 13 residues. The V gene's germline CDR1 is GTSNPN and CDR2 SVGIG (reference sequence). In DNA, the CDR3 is TGTGCCTGTTTCAGCGGGTCCTACAATGAGCAGTTCTTC. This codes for CACFSGSYNEQFF.

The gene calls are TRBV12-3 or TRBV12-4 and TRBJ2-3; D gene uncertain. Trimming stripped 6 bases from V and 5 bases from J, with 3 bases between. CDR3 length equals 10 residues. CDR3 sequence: CASSGDTQYF. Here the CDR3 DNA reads TGTGCCAGCAGCGGAGATACGCAGTATTTT.

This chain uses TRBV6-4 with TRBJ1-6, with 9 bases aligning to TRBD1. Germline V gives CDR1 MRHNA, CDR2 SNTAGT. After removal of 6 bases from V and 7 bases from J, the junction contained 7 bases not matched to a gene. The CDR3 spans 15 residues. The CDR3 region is CASSLSDRGNSPLHF. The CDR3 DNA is TGTGCCAGCAGCCTATCGGACAGGGGAAATTCACCCCTCCACTTT.

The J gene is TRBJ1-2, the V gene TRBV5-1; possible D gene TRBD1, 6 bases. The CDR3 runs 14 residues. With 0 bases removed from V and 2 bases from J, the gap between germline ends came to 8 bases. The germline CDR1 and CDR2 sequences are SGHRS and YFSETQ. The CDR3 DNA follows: TGCGCCAGCAGCTTGGGTAGGGGGAACTATGGCTACACCTTC. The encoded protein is CASSLGRGNYGYTF. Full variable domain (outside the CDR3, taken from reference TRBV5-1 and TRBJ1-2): KAGVTQTPRYLIKTRGQQVTLSCSPISGHRSVSWYQQTPGQGLQFLFEYFSETQRNKGNFPGRFSGRQFSNSRSEMNVSTLELGDSALYLCASSLGRGNYGYTFGSGTRLTVV.

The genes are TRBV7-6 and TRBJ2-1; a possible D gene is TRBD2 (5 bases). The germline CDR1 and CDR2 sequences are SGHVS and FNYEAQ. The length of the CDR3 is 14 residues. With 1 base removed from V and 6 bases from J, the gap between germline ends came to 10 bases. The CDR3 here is CASSLGGLANEQFF. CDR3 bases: TGTGCCAGCAGCTTAGGCGGACTGGCCAATGAGCAGTTCTTC. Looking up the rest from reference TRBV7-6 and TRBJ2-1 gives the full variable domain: GAGVSQSPRYKVTKRGQDVALRCDPISGHVSLYWYRQALGQGPEFLTYFNYEAQQDKSGLPNDRFSAERPEGSISTLTIQRTEQRDSAMYRCASSLGGLANEQFFGPGTRLTVL.

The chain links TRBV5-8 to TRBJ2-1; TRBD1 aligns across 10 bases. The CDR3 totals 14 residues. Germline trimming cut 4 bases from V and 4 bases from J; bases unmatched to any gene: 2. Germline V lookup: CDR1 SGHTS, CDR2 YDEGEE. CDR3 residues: CASSVGQGYNEQFF. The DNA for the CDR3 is TGTGCCAGCAGCGTGGGACAGGGGTACAATGAGCAGTTCTTC.

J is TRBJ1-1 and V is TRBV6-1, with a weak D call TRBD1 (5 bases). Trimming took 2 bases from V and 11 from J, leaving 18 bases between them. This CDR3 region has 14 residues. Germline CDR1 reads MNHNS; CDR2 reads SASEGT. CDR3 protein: CASSEYVRGTSAFF. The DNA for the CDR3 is TGTGCCAGCAGTGAATACGTCCGCGGGACCTCGGCTTTCTTT.

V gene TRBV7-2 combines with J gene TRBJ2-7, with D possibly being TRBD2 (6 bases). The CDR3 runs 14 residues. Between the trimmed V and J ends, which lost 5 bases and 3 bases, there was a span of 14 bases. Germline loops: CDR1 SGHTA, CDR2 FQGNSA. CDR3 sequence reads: CASSTALANYEQYF. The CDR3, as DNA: TGTGCCAGCAGCACAGCACTAGCTAACTACGAGCAGTACTTC.

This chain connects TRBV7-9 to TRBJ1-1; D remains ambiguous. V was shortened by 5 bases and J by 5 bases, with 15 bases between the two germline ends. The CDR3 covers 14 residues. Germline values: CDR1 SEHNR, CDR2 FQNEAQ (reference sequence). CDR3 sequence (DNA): TGTGCCAGCAGCCAGAGACGGGCGGGAACTGAAGCTTTCTTT. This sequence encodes CASSQRRAGTEAFF.

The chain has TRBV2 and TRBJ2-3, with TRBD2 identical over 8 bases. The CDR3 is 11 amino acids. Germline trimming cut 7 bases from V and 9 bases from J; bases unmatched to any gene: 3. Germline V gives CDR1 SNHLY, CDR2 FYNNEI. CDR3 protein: CASKRESTQYF. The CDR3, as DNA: TGTGCCAGCAAGCGGGAGTCGACGCAGTATTTT. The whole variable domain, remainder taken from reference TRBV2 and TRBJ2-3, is EPEVTQTPSHQVTQMGQEVILRCVPISNHLYFYWYRQILGQKVEFLVSFYNNEISEKSEIFDDQFSVERPDGSNFTLKIRSTKLEDSAMYFCASKRESTQYFGPGTRLTVL.

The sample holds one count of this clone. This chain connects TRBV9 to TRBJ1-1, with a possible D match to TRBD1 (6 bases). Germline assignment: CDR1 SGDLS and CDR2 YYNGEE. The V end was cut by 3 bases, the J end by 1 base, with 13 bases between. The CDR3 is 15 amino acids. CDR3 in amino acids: CASSAEGVTNTEAFF. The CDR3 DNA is TGTGCCAGCAGCGCCGAGGGGGTCACGAACACTGAAGCTTTCTTT.

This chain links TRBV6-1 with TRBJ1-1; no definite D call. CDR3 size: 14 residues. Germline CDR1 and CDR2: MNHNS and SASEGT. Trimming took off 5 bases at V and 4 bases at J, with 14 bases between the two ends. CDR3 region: CASSTGHPPTEAFF. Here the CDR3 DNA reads TGTGCCAGCAGTACCGGGCACCCACCCACTGAAGCTTTCTTT.

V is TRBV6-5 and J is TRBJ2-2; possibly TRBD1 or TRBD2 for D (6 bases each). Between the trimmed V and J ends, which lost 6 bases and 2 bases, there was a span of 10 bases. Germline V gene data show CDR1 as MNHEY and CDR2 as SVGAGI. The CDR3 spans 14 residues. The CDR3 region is CASRGGTNTGELFF. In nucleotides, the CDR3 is TGTGCCAGCAGAGGGGGGACTAACACCGGGGAGCTGTTTTTT.

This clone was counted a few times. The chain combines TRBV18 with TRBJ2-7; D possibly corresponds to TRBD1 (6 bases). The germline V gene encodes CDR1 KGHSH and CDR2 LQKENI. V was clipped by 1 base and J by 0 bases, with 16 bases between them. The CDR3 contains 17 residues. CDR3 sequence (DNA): TGTGCCAGCTCACCACTCATCCGGACAGCCAGCTCCTACGAGCAGTACTTC. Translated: CASSPLIRTASSYEQYF.

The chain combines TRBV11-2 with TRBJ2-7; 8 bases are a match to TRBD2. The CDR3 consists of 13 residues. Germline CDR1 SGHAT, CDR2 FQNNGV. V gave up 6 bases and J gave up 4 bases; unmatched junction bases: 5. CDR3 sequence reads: CASRRAGAYEQYF. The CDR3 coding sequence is TGTGCCAGCAGGAGAGCGGGAGCTTACGAGCAGTACTTC.

The CDR3 DNA reads as TGTGCCAGCGAAGGGCGGGAGGCGATTGAGCAGTTCTTC. Its translation: CASEGREAIEQFF. The chain uses TRBV5-4 and TRBJ2-1; 8 nucleotides match TRBD2. The CDR3 runs to 13 residues. CDR1 is SGHNT and CDR2 is YYREEE in the germline V gene (reference sequence). With V trimmed by 7 bases and J by 9 bases, 9 bases remained unmatched.

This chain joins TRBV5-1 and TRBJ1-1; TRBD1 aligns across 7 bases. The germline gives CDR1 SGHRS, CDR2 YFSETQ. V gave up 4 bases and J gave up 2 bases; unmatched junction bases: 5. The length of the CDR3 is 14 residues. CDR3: CASSRGQFNTEAFF. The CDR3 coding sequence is TGCGCCAGCAGCCGGGGACAGTTTAACACTGAAGCTTTCTTT. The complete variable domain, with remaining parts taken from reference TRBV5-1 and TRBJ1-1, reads KAGVTQTPRYLIKTRGQQVTLSCSPISGHRSVSWYQQTPGQGLQFLFEYFSETQRNKGNFPGRFSGRQFSNSRSEMNVSTLELGDSALYLCASSRGQFNTEAFFGQGTRLTVV.

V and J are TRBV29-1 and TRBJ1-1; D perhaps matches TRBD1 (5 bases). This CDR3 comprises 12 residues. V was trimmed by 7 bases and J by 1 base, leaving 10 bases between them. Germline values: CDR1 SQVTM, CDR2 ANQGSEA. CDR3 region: CSARQTNTEAFF. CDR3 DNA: TGCAGCGCCCGACAGACGAACACTGAAGCTTTCTTT.

The CDR3 DNA follows: TGCGCCAGCAGTGAGAGGCGGACAGCCTACAATGAGCAGTTCTTC. Protein sequence: CASSERRTAYNEQFF. This sequence joins TRBV10-1 and TRBJ2-1, with TRBD1 as a possible D gene (6 bases). The germline V and J ends were trimmed by 2 bases and 2 bases, with 10 bases remaining between them. There are 15 residues in the CDR3. Germline loops: CDR1 WNHNN, CDR2 SYGVQD (reference sequence).

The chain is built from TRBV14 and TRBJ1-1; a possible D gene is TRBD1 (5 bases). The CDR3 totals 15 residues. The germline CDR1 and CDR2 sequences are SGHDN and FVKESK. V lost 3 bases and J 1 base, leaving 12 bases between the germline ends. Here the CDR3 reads CASSQYSGGNTEAFF. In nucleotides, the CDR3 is TGTGCCAGCAGCCAGTACAGTGGGGGGAACACTGAAGCTTTCTTT.

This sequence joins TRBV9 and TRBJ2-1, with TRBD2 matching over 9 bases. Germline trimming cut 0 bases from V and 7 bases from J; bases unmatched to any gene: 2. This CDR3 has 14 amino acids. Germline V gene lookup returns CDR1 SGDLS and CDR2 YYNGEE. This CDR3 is CASSVAAGGNEQFF. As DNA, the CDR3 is TGTGCCAGCAGCGTAGCGGCGGGAGGGAATGAGCAGTTCTTC.

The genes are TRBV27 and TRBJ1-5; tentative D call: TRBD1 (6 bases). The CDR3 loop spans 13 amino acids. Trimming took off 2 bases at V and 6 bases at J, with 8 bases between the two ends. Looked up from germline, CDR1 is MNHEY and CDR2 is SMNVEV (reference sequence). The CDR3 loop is CASSLNRVQPQHF. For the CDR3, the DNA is TGTGCCAGCAGTTTAAACAGGGTTCAGCCCCAGCATTTT.